The clone carrying this TCR beta chain was seen ten or more times. Its antigen is undetermined. Through a sample-barcoded 5' primer and a J-beta primer mix, a second PCR was run for roughly 7 to 12 cycles. From the 5' RACE reads, TCRdb called clonotypes with MiXCR, one entry per CDR3 protein. Found here are 1.5 million to 2 million distinct CDR3 sequences, roughly 27% of them singletons; the top ten hold about 7.7%. The V end was cut by 7 bases, the J end by 4 bases, with 34 bases between. Looked up from germline, CDR1 is MNHEY and CDR2 is SMNVEV (reference sequence). This CDR3 contains 20 residues. The sample belongs to a study of blood T cells in healthy people across ages. Points from the study as a whole: CMV status of donors was unknown, possibly confounding expanded clonotype changes.

Sequencing used blood. The TCR comes from a woman aged 25 to 39 in good health. This chain joins TRBV27 and TRBJ1-2; a possible D gene is TRBD1 (5 bases). The DNA for the CDR3 is TGTGCCAGCACCCCTGGAAACTTACAAGCCGGGGCCGGGAGTCGCTATGGCTACACCTTC. It translates to CASTPGNLQAGAGSRYGYTF.